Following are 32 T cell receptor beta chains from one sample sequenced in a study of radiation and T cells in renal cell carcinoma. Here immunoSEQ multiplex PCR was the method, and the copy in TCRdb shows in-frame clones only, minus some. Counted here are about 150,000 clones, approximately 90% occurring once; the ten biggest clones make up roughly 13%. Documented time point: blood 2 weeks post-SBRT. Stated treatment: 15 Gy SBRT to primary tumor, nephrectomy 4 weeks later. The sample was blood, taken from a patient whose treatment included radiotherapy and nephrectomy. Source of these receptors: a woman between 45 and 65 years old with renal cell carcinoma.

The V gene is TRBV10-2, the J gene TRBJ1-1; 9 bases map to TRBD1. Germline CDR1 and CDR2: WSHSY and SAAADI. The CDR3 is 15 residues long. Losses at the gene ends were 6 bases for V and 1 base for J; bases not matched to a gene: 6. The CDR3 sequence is CASRGDRETNTEAFF. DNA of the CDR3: TGCGCCAGCAGGGGGGACAGGGAAACGAACACTGAAGCTTTCTTT.

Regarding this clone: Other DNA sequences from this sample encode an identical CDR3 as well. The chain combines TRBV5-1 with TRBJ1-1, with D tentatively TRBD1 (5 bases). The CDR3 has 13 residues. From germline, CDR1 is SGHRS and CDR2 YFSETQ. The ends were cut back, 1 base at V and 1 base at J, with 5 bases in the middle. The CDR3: CASSLTGNTEAFF. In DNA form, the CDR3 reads TGCGCCAGCAGCTTGACAGGGAACACTGAAGCTTTCTTT.

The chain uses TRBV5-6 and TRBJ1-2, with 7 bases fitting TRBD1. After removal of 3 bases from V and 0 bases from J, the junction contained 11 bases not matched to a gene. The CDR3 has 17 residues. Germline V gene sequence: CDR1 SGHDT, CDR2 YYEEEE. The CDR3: CASSSRTGGRPNYGYTF. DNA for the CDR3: TGTGCCAGCAGCTCCAGGACAGGTGGGAGACCTAACTATGGCTACACCTTC. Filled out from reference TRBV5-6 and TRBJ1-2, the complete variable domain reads DAGVTQSPTHLIKTRGQQVTLRCSPKSGHDTVSWYQQALGQGPQFIFQYYEEEERQRGNFPDRFSGHQFPNYSSELNVNALLLGDSALYLCASSSRTGGRPNYGYTFGSGTRLTVV.

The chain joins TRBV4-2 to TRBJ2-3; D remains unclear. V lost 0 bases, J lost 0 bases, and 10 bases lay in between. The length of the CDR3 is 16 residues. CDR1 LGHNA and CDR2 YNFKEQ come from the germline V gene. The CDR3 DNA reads TGTGCCAGCAGCCAAGAGGACCGACCTAGCACAGATACGCAGTATTTT. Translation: CASSQEDRPSTDTQYF.

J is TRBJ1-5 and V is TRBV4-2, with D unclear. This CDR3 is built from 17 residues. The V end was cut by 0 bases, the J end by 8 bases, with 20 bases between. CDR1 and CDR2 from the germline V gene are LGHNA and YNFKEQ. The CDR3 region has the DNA TGTGCCAGCAGCCAAGATTACGCGGGCAGTGGAGGAAAGCCCCAGCATTTT. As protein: CASSQDYAGSGGKPQHF.

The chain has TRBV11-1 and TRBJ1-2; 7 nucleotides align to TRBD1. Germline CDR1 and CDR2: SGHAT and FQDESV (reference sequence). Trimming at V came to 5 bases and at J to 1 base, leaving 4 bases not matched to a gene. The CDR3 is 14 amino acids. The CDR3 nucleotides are TGTGCCAGCAGCCTGACAGGGATTAACTATGGCTACACCTTC. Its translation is CASSLTGINYGYTF.

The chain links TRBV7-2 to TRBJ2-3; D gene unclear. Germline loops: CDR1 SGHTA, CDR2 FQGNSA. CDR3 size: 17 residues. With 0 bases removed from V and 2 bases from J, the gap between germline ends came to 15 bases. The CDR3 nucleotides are TGTGCCAGCAGCTTAGCGTCCCGAGACCCCCTCACAGATACGCAGTATTTT. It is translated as CASSLASRDPLTDTQYF. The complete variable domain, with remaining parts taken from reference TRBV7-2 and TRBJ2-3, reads GAGVSQSPSNKVTEKGKDVELRCDPISGHTALYWYRQSLGQGLEFLIYFQGNSAPDKSGLPSDRFSAERTGGSVSTLTIQRTQQEDSAVYLCASSLASRDPLTDTQYFGPGTRLTVL.

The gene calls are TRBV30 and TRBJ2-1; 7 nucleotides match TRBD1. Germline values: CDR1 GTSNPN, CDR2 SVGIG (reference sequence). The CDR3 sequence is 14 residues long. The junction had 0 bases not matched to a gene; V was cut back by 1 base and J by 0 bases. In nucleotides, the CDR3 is TGTGCCTGGAGTGCAGGGGGCTCCTACAATGAGCAGTTCTTC. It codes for CAWSAGGSYNEQFF. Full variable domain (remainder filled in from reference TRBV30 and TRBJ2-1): SQTIHQWPATLVQPVGSPLSLECTVEGTSNPNLYWYRQAAGRGLQLLFYSVGIGQISSEVPQNLSASRPQDRQFILSSKKLLLSDSGFYLCAWSAGGSYNEQFFGPGTRLTVL.

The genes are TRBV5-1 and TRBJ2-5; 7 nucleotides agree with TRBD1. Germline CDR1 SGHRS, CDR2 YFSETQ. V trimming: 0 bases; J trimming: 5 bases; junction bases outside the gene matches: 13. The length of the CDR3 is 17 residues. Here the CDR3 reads CASSLAYLQGTKETQYF. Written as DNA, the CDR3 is TGCGCCAGCAGCTTGGCCTATTTACAGGGGACCAAGGAGACCCAGTACTTC.

CDR3 in amino acids: CASSSHLNTEAFF. CDR3 sequence (DNA): TGTGCCAGCAGCTCACATCTTAACACTGAAGCTTTCTTT. The chain employs TRBV6-1 and TRBJ1-1, with unresolved D. Germline-derived CDR1 and CDR2 are MNHNS and SASEGT. Trimming shortened V by 6 bases and J by 2 bases, and 10 bases separated the two germline ends. The CDR3 has 13 amino acids.

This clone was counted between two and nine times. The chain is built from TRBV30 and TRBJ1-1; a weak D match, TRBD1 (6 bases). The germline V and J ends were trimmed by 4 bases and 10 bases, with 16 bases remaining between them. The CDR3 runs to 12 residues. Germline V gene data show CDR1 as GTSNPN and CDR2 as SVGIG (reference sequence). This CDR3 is CAWTRGGSPAFF. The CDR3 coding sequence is TGTGCCTGGACTCGGGGGGGCAGCCCAGCTTTCTTT.

This CDR3 reads CATYGPGQGAEGYGYTF. CDR3 DNA sequence: TGTGCCACCTATGGGCCGGGACAGGGGGCAGAGGGCTATGGCTACACCTTC. This sequence joins TRBV19 and TRBJ1-2, with 12 positions matching TRBD1. Germline loops: CDR1 LNHDA, CDR2 SQIVND (reference sequence). This CDR3 region has 17 residues. Trimming took 10 bases from V and 4 from J; bases not matched to a gene: 16.

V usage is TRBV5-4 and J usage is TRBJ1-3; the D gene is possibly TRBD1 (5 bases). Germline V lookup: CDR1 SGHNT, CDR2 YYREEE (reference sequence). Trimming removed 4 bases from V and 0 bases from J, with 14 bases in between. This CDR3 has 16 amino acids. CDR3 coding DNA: TGTGCCAGCAGCAGGACGGGGACCCGCTCTGGAAACACCATATATTTT. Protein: CASSRTGTRSGNTIYF. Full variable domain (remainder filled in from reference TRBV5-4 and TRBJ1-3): ETGVTQSPTHLIKTRGQQVTLRCSSQSGHNTVSWYQQALGQGPQFIFQYYREEENGRGNFPPRFSGLQFPNYSSELNVNALELDDSALYLCASSRTGTRSGNTIYFGEGSWLTVV.

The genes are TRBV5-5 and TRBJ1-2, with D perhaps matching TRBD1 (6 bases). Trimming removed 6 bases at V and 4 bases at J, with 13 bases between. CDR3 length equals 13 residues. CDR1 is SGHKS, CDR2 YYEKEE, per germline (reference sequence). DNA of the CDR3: TGTGCCAGCACTACAGGGCCTATCTATGGCTACACCTTC. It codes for CASTTGPIYGYTF.

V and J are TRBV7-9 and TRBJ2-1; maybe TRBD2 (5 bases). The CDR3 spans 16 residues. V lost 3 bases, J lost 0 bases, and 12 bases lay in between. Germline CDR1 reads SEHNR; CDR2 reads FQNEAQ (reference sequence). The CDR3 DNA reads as TGTGCCAGCAGCTTCACCCCCCGGGGCTCCTACAATGAGCAGTTCTTC. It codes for CASSFTPRGSYNEQFF.

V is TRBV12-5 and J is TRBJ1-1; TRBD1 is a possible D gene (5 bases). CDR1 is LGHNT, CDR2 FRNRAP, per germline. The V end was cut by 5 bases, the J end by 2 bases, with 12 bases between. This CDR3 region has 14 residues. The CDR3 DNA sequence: TGTGCTAGTGGTGCCCCGGGACTCAACACTGAAGCTTTCTTT. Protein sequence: CASGAPGLNTEAFF.

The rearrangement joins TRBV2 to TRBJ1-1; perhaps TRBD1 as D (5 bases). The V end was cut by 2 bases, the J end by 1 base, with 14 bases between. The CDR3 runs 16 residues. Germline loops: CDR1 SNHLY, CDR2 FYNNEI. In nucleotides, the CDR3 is TGTGCCAGCAGTGAATGGGACTCAAGCGGGAACACTGAAGCTTTCTTT. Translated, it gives CASSEWDSSGNTEAFF.

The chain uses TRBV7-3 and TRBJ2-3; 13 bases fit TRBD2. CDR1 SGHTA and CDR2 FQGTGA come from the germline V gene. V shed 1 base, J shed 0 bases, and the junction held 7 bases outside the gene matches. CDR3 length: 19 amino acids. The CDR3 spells CASSLRATSGGRSTDTQYF. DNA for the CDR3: TGTGCCAGCAGCTTAAGGGCGACTAGCGGGGGGCGTAGCACAGATACGCAGTATTTT.

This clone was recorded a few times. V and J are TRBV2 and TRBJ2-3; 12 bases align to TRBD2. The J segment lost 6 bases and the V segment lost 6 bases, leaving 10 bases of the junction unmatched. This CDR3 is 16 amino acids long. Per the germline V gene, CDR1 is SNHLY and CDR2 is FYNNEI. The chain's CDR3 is CASRSSGGAGLDTQYF. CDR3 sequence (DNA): TGTGCCAGCAGGTCTAGCGGGGGGGCAGGTTTGGATACGCAGTATTTT.

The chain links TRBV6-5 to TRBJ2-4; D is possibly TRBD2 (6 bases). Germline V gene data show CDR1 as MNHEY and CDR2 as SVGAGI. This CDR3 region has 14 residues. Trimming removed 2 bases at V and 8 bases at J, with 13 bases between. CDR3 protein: CASSYDPGRYIQYF. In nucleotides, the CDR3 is TGTGCCAGCAGTTACGATCCGGGGAGGTACATTCAGTACTTC.

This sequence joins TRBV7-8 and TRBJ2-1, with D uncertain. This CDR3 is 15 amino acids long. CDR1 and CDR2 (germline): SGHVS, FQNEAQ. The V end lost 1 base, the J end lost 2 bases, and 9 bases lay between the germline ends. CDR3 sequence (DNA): TGTGCCAGCAGCTTAGAAACAATAGCCTACAATGAGCAGTTCTTC. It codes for CASSLETIAYNEQFF.

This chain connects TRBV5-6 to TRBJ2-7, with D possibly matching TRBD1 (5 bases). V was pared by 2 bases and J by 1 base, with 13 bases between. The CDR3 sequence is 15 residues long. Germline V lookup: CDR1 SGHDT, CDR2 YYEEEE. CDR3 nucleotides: TGTGCCAGCAGCTTCCCCCAGGGCGGATCCTACGAGCAGTACTTC. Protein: CASSFPQGGSYEQYF. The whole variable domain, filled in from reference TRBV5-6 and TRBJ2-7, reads DAGVTQSPTHLIKTRGQQVTLRCSPKSGHDTVSWYQQALGQGPQFIFQYYEEEERQRGNFPDRFSGHQFPNYSSELNVNALLLGDSALYLCASSFPQGGSYEQYFGPGTRLTVT.

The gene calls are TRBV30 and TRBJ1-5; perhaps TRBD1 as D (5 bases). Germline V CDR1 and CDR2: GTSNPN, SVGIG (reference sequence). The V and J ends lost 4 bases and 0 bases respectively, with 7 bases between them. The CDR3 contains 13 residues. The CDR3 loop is CAWTGDSNQPQHF. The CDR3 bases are TGTGCCTGGACGGGGGATAGCAATCAGCCCCAGCATTTT.

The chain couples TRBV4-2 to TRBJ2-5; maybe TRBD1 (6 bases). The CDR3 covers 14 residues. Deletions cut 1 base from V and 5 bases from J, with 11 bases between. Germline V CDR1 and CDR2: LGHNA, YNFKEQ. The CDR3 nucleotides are TGTGCCAGCAGCCAAGTGGGTCAGGGGGAGACCCAGTACTTC. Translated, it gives CASSQVGQGETQYF.

The CDR3 coding sequence is TGTGCCAGCAGGGTACAGGGGGGGGAGTATAATTCACCCCTCCACTTT. Translating it yields CASRVQGGEYNSPLHF. The chain joins TRBV7-2 to TRBJ1-6; 8 bases align to TRBD1. Germline CDR1 and CDR2: SGHTA and FQGNSA. Unmatched junction bases numbered 8, after V lost 6 bases and J lost 4 bases. The CDR3 covers 16 residues.

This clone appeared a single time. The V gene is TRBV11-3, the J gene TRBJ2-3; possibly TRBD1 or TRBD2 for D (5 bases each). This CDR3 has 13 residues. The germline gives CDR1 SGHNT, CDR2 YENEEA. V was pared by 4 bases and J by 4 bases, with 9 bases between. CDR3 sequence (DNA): TGTGCCAGCAGCTCCCGGGGCCCAGATACGCAGTATTTT. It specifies CASSSRGPDTQYF.

The CDR3 loop is CASSYSSGGSSYEQYF. DNA of the CDR3: TGTGCCAGCAGTTACTCAAGCGGGGGAAGCTCCTACGAGCAGTACTTC. The genes are TRBV6-5 and TRBJ2-7, with TRBD2 matching over 8 bases. Trimming at V came to 0 bases and at J to 0 bases, leaving 4 bases not matched to a gene. The germline gives CDR1 MNHEY, CDR2 SVGAGI. There are 16 residues in the CDR3.

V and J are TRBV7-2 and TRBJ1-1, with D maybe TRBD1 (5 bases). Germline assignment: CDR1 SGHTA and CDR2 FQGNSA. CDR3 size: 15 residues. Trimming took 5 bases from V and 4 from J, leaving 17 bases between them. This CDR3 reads CASSLPQEGSTEAFF. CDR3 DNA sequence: TGTGCCAGCAGCCTACCACAGGAAGGGAGCACTGAAGCTTTCTTT.

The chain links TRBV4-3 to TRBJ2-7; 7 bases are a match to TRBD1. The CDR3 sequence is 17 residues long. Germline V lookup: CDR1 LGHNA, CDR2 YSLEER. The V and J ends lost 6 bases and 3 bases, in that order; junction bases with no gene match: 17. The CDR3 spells CASSRSYTGQVGYEQYF. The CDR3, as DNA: TGCGCCAGCAGTCGAAGCTACACCGGACAGGTGGGCTACGAGCAGTACTTC.

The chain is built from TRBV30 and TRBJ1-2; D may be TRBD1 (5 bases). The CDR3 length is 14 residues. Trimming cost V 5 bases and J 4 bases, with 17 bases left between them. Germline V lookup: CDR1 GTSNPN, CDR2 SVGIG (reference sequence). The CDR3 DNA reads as TGTGCCTGGGTGCCGGTGCGGGGCGGCTATGGCTACACCTTC. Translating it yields CAWVPVRGGYGYTF.

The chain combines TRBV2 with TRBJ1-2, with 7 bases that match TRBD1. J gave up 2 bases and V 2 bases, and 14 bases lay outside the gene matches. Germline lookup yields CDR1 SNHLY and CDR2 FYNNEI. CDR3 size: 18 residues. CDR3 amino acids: CASSEQYPTGTSNYGYTF. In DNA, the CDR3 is TGTGCCAGCAGTGAACAGTACCCGACAGGGACTTCCAACTATGGCTACACCTTC.

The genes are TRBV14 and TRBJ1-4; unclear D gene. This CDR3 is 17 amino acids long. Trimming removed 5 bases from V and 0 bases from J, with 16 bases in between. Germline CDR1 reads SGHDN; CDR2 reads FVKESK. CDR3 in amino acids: CASSFQTRPTTNEKLFF. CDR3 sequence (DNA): TGTGCCAGCAGCTTCCAGACGAGACCAACAACTAATGAAAAACTGTTTTTT.